A single sample gave rise to the 25 T cell receptor beta chains below, sequenced in a study of long-term antiretroviral therapy in people with HIV. Investigators performed immunoSEQ version v3.0 at survey level. TCRdb's table, derived via immunoSEQ multiplex PCR, lists solely in-frame clones and lacks some. The sample contains around 43,000 clones, approximately 94% of which appear only once. The material was unsorted PBMCs, obtained roughly 9.4 years after starting antiretroviral therapy. The receptors here all came from a young man with HIV.

The chain combines TRBV4-1 with TRBJ2-3; weak D call: TRBD1 (6 bases). The CDR3 contains 14 residues. CDR1 and CDR2 from the germline V gene are MGHRA and YSYEKL. Trimming took off 6 bases at V and 5 bases at J, with 15 bases between the two ends. CDR3 bases: TGCGCCAGCAGGGGGTACAGGGAGAAAGATACGCAGTATTTT. Its protein is CASRGYREKDTQYF.

V and J are TRBV4-2 and TRBJ1-5; perhaps TRBD1 as D (5 bases). The V gene's germline CDR1 is LGHNA and CDR2 YNFKEQ. The CDR3 is 18 amino acids. The V end was cut by 0 bases, the J end by 1 base, with 16 bases between. The DNA for the CDR3 is TGTGCCAGCAGCCAAGATCACGGGGGAAGAGTCAGCAATCAGCCCCAGCATTTT. This gives the protein CASSQDHGGRVSNQPQHF.

By share of the sample, this clone is medium-sized. The rearrangement joins TRBV19 to TRBJ2-2, with D perhaps matching TRBD1 (7 bases). The CDR3 runs to 16 residues. CDR1 LNHDA and CDR2 SQIVND come from the germline V gene (reference sequence). The V end was cut by 6 bases, the J end by 9 bases, with 23 bases between. CDR3 nucleotides: TGTGCCAGTAGACCCTCGACAGGGAATCGGGGGTGGGAGCTGTTTTTT. It codes for CASRPSTGNRGWELFF.

The chain carries TRBV6-1 and TRBJ1-6; TRBD1 might be the D (5 bases). The CDR3 has 15 residues. Germline values: CDR1 MNHNS, CDR2 SASEGT. Trimming left V 3 bases short and J 8 bases short, with 14 bases between. CDR3 coding DNA: TGTGCCAGCAGTGAGGCACAGGTAGGGTATTCACCCCTCCACTTT. As protein: CASSEAQVGYSPLHF.

The J gene is TRBJ1-2, the V gene TRBV10-2, with a tentative D call TRBD1 (5 bases). This CDR3 is built from 13 residues. V shed 3 bases and J shed 8 bases, with 13 bases lying between them. Germline CDR1 reads WSHSY; CDR2 reads SAAADI. The CDR3, as DNA: TGCGCCAGCAGTGATCAGTCAGGGATAGGCTACACCTTC. Its protein product is CASSDQSGIGYTF.

V gene TRBV7-8 combines with J gene TRBJ1-1; D is perhaps TRBD1 (6 bases). The CDR3 is 14 residues long. CDR1 SGHVS and CDR2 FQNEAQ come from the germline V gene. Between the trimmed V and J ends, which lost 3 bases and 0 bases, there was a span of 8 bases. CDR3 coding DNA: TGTGCCAGCAGCTTCGGACAGATGAACACTGAAGCTTTCTTT. It yields the protein CASSFGQMNTEAFF. Looking up the rest from reference TRBV7-8 and TRBJ1-1 gives the full variable domain: GAGVSQSPRYKVAKRGQDVALRCDPISGHVSLFWYQQALGQGPEFLTYFQNEAQLDKSGLPSDRFFAERPEGSVSTLKIQRTQQEDSAVYLCASSFGQMNTEAFFGQGTRLTVV.

V usage is TRBV5-1 and J usage is TRBJ2-3, with 8 bases aligning to TRBD2. This CDR3 has 16 residues. The germline V gene encodes CDR1 SGHRS and CDR2 YFSETQ. J gave up 5 bases and V 4 bases, and 12 bases lay outside the gene matches. The CDR3 DNA follows: TGCGCCAGCAGCCCACCCACAGCGGGGGAGGAAGATACGCAGTATTTT. Amino acid sequence: CASSPPTAGEEDTQYF. The variable domain in full, completed from reference TRBV5-1 and TRBJ2-3, reads KAGVTQTPRYLIKTRGQQVTLSCSPISGHRSVSWYQQTPGQGLQFLFEYFSETQRNKGNFPGRFSGRQFSNSRSEMNVSTLELGDSALYLCASSPPTAGEEDTQYFGPGTRLTVL.

This chain uses TRBV18 with TRBJ1-2; perhaps TRBD1 as D (5 bases). There are 14 residues in the CDR3. Trimming left V 2 bases short and J 5 bases short, with 12 bases between. Looked up from germline, CDR1 is KGHSH and CDR2 is LQKENI. CDR3 sequence: CASSPNSGFYGYTF. The CDR3 DNA follows: TGTGCCAGCTCACCAAATTCAGGGTTTTATGGCTACACCTTC. The full variable domain, in which reference TRBV18 and TRBJ1-2 provide the parts outside the CDR3, is NAGVMQNPRHLVRRRGQEARLRCSPMKGHSHVYWYRQLPEEGLKFMVYLQKENIIDESGMPKERFSAEFPKEGPSILRIQQVVRGDSAAYFCASSPNSGFYGYTFGSGTRLTVV.

This clone was recorded once. The genes are TRBV5-1 and TRBJ1-1, with 9 bases identical to TRBD1. After removal of 4 bases from V and 11 bases from J, the junction contained 6 bases not matched to a gene. From germline, CDR1 is SGHRS and CDR2 YFSETQ. This CDR3 has 12 residues. In DNA form, the CDR3 reads TGCGCCAGCAGCCCGGACAGGGGCTCGGCTTTCTTT. This translates into CASSPDRGSAFF.

CDR3 amino acids: CASSLTGGGNAYGYTF. As DNA, the CDR3 is TGTGCCAGCAGCTTAACGGGGGGAGGTAACGCCTATGGCTACACCTTC. The V gene is TRBV7-3, the J gene TRBJ1-2, with a tentative D call TRBD1 (5 bases). The CDR3 sequence is 16 residues long. The V end lost 0 bases, the J end lost 4 bases, and 15 bases lay between the germline ends. Germline loops: CDR1 SGHTA, CDR2 FQGTGA.

V is TRBV14 and J is TRBJ2-3; TRBD1 agrees at 7 bases. Germline lookup yields CDR1 SGHDN and CDR2 FVKESK. J gave up 4 bases and V 4 bases, and 5 bases lay outside the gene matches. This CDR3 contains 14 residues. The CDR3 sequence is CASSPLTGSDTQYF. CDR3 bases: TGTGCCAGCAGCCCCTTGACAGGGTCAGATACGCAGTATTTT.

This clone was observed once. This specimen includes other DNA sequences encoding the same CDR3. This chain links TRBV5-4 with TRBJ2-7; weak D call: TRBD1 (6 bases). The V and J ends lost 1 base and 3 bases respectively, with 8 bases between them. Germline CDR1 SGHNT, CDR2 YYREEE (reference sequence). CDR3 length equals 13 residues. In DNA, the CDR3 is TGTGCCAGCAGCTTGCAGGGGAGCTACGAGCAGTACTTC. Encoded protein: CASSLQGSYEQYF.

The chain joins TRBV7-2 to TRBJ1-2; D uncertain. CDR1 is SGHTA, CDR2 FQGNSA, per germline. The CDR3 covers 14 residues. V lost 6 bases, J lost 4 bases, and 15 bases lay in between. The CDR3 loop reads CASRAPLGSYGYTF. CDR3 nucleotide sequence: TGTGCCAGCAGGGCACCCCTGGGGAGCTATGGCTACACCTTC.

The rearrangement joins TRBV7-8 to TRBJ1-1; D not certain. The CDR3 contains 13 residues. Germline V CDR1 and CDR2: SGHVS, FQNEAQ. The ends were cut back, 2 bases at V and 1 base at J, with 5 bases in the middle. In DNA, the CDR3 is TGTGCCAGCAGCTTATACGGGAACACTGAAGCTTTCTTT. It yields the protein CASSLYGNTEAFF.

V gene TRBV7-9 combines with J gene TRBJ2-1; a possible D gene is TRBD1 (6 bases). There are 16 residues in the CDR3. Germline CDR1 is SEHNR and CDR2 is FQNEAQ (reference sequence). With 1 base removed from V and 0 bases from J, the gap between germline ends came to 10 bases. The CDR3: CASSLEGVSSYNEQFF. CDR3 DNA: TGTGCCAGCAGCTTAGAGGGGGTCAGCTCCTACAATGAGCAGTTCTTC.

The genes are TRBV27 and TRBJ2-1; 8 bases align to TRBD1. The J segment lost 0 bases and the V segment lost 8 bases, leaving 27 bases of the junction unmatched. Germline CDR1 and CDR2: MNHEY and SMNVEV (reference sequence). The CDR3 loop spans 22 amino acids. The chain's CDR3 is CASLSYSPGQGSARSSYNEQFF. As DNA, the CDR3 is TGTGCCAGCTTATCATATTCACCCGGACAGGGCAGCGCTAGGAGCTCCTACAATGAGCAGTTCTTC.

The rearrangement joins TRBV6-1 to TRBJ2-7, with 7 bases aligning to TRBD1. The V gene end was trimmed by 6 bases and the J gene end by 4 bases; junction bases not matched to a gene: 6. The CDR3 spans 13 residues. CDR1 MNHNS and CDR2 SASEGT come from the germline V gene. CDR3 residues: CASRDRSSYEQYV. For the CDR3, the DNA is TGTGCCAGCAGGGACAGGAGTTCTTACGAGCAGTACGTC.

V is TRBV28 and J is TRBJ1-5; 9 bases align to TRBD1. V trimming: 5 bases; J trimming: 0 bases; junction bases outside the gene matches: 11. From germline, CDR1 is MDHEN and CDR2 SYDVKM. This CDR3 is 18 amino acids long. This CDR3 reads CASSPSLWDRDSNQPQHF. CDR3 sequence (DNA): TGTGCCAGCAGTCCATCGTTATGGGACAGGGATAGCAATCAGCCCCAGCATTTT.

This sequence joins TRBV7-2 and TRBJ1-6; D uncertain. Trimming shortened V by 2 bases and J by 1 base, and 3 bases separated the two germline ends. The CDR3 loop spans 14 amino acids. CDR1 is SGHTA and CDR2 is FQGNSA in the germline V gene. The CDR3 sequence: CASSLLSYNSPLHF. The CDR3 coding sequence is TGTGCCAGCAGCTTACTGTCCTATAATTCACCCCTCCACTTT.

The CDR3 nucleotides are TGTGCCAGCAGTGCGGTGGGGGATTCACCCCTCCACTTT. This encodes CASSAVGDSPLHF. V is TRBV2 and J is TRBJ1-6; D is possibly TRBD1 (5 bases). Germline lookup yields CDR1 SNHLY and CDR2 FYNNEI. The V gene lost 4 bases and the J gene lost 8 bases, with 9 bases spanning the gap. This CDR3 has 13 amino acids.

The chain has TRBV29-1 and TRBJ2-2; D gene uncertain. V lost 2 bases, J lost 8 bases, and 6 bases lay in between. Per germline, CDR1 SQVTM and CDR2 ANQGSEA. The CDR3 is 11 residues long. In nucleotides, the CDR3 is TGCAGCGTTGAATTTTCGGGGGAGCTGTTTTTT. Translation gives CSVEFSGELFF.

The chain is built from TRBV6-6 and TRBJ1-3, with D perhaps TRBD1 (5 bases). Per germline, CDR1 MNHNY and CDR2 SVGAGI (reference sequence). CDR3 length: 15 amino acids. With 4 bases removed from V and 2 bases from J, the gap between germline ends came to 12 bases. The CDR3 DNA is TGTGCCAGCAGTTCTCGGTGGGGGGCTGGAAACACCATATATTTT. Protein sequence: CASSSRWGAGNTIYF.

This rearrangement joins TRBV7-9 to TRBJ1-1; the D is unclear. This CDR3 contains 12 residues. V dropped 5 bases and J dropped 11 bases, with 15 bases sitting between them. Germline CDR1 SEHNR, CDR2 FQNEAQ (reference sequence). The CDR3 protein is CASSQRVARAFF. The CDR3 region has the DNA TGTGCCAGCAGCCAACGAGTGGCGAGGGCTTTCTTT.

The chain recombines TRBV4-1 with TRBJ2-2; 7 positions agree with TRBD2. The CDR3 contains 16 residues. Germline CDR1 is MGHRA and CDR2 is YSYEKL. Trimming cost V 1 base and J 1 base; bases outside gene matches: 3. The CDR3 nucleotides read TGCGCCAGCAGCCAAGTGGGAGGGCTGAACACCGGGGAGCTGTTTTTT. Its translation is CASSQVGGLNTGELFF.

This chain links TRBV4-2 with TRBJ2-3; 11 bases line up with TRBD2. After removal of 2 bases from V and 2 bases from J, the junction contained 9 bases not matched to a gene. The CDR3 totals 18 residues. Per the germline V gene, CDR1 is LGHNA and CDR2 is YNFKEQ. The CDR3 sequence: CASSQNLAGGPPTDTQYF. The DNA for the CDR3 is TGTGCCAGCAGCCAAAACCTAGCGGGGGGCCCCCCCACAGATACGCAGTATTTT.